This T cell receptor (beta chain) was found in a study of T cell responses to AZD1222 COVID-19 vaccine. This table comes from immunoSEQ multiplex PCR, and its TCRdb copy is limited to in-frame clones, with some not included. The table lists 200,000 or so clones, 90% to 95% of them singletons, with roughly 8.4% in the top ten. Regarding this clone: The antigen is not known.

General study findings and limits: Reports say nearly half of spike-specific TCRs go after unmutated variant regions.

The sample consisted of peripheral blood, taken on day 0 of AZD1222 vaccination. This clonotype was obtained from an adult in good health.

CDR3 sequence (DNA): TGTGCCAGCTGTCCGACTAGCGGGACCCAGTACTTC. Its translation is CASCPTSGTQYF. The chain links TRBV6-5 to TRBJ2-5; 9 bases map to TRBD2. Per germline, CDR1 MNHEY and CDR2 SVGAGI. V shed 8 bases and J 7 bases; nucleotides not matched to a gene: 5. CDR3 length equals 12 residues.